The T cell receptor beta chain under discussion was sequenced for a study of cytotoxic CD8 clonotypes in ibrutinib-treated CLL. Germline V lookup: CDR1 KGHSH, CDR2 LQKENI. Trimming cost V 8 bases and J 1 base, with 12 bases left between them. The CDR3 sequence is 13 residues long. Deep sequencing aimed at 1 in 200,000 to 1 in 1 million T cells' resolution. Clones were sequenced by immunoSEQ multiplex PCR, and TCRdb holds only the in-frame ones, with some missing. The data contain roughly 180,000 clones, less than 85% of them singletons. Study-wide findings and caveats: The clonality rise at ibrutinib response reflected private clonotype expansion. Sampling of sustained-remission and progressing patients occurred at differing times.

This clone has a handful of counts. Its antigen is currently unknown. The V and J genes are TRBV18 and TRBJ2-7; TRBD1 or TRBD2 may be the D gene (5 bases each). The sequencing used PBMCs, collected after 24 months of ibrutinib treatment. This clonotype was obtained from a human donor with chronic lymphocytic leukemia. CDR3 sequence reads: CASRDGQSYEQYF. CDR3 DNA sequence: TGTGCCAGCCGGGACGGGCAGTCCTACGAGCAGTACTTC.